These T cell receptor beta chains were read from a single sample in a study of T cells in Graves' hyperthyroidism and ophthalmopathy. Using its own MiXCR run on the multiplex PCR reads, TCRdb lists one record per CDR3 protein. The table records 660,000 or so distinct CDR3 sequences, about 45% of them present only once. Sequencing was carried out using peripheral blood or thyroid tissue (not recorded which). All receptors come from an adult man with Graves' disease, either hyperthyroidism or ophthalmopathy (not recorded which). The CDR3 runs from the conserved cysteine through the conserved F or W. The D gene is left open where the match is weak. Not every row has a clone size; where given, it reads once, few, many or a size class.

size | length | D | J | V | CDR3 | DNA
- | 14 | TRBD2 | TRBJ2-7 | TRBV25-1 | CASTAAGGTYEQYF | TGTGCCAGCACGGCAGCGGGAGGTACCTACGAGCAGTACTTC
many | 14 | - | TRBJ1-1 | TRBV2 | CASRIGVSGTEAFF | TGTGCCAGCAGGATAGGGGTATCAGGCACTGAAGCTTTCTTT
few | 16 | TRBD1 | TRBJ1-5 | TRBV19 | CASSIEQGQGLQPQHF | TGTGCCAGTAGTATAGAACAGGGACAGGGTTTGCAGCCCCAGCATTTT
- | 16 | - | TRBJ1-6 | TRBV12-3/TRBV12-4 | CASSSQEQGSRSPLHF | TGTGCCAGCAGTTCCCAGGAACAGGGCAGTAGGTCACCCCTCCACTTT
- | 19 | - | TRBJ1-2 | TRBV2 | CASSAAGGAGRLSSYGYTF | TGTGCCAGCAGTGCTGCTGGTGGGGCAGGGAGATTATCAAGCTATGGCTACACCTTC
- | 16 | TRBD2 | TRBJ2-7 | TRBV5-1 | CASSLAIAGEPYEQYF | TGCGCCAGCAGCTTGGCCATAGCGGGAGAGCCCTACGAGCAGTACTTC
- | 14 | TRBD2 | TRBJ2-5 | TRBV15 | CATSTKTAGETQYF | TGTGCCACCAGCACCAAGACAGCGGGGGAGACCCAGTACTTC
- | 14 | TRBD2 | TRBJ2-5 | TRBV20-1 | CSARASGKQETQYF | TGCAGTGCTAGGGCTAGCGGGAAACAAGAGACCCAGTACTTC
many | 14 | - | TRBJ1-1 | TRBV5-1 | CASSLNQGNTEAFF | TGTGCCAGCAGCTTAAACCAGGGGAACACTGAAGCTTTCTTT
- | 14 | TRBD1 | TRBJ1-4 | TRBV10-3 | CAITQQGENEKLFF | TGTGCCATCACCCAACAGGGGGAGAATGAAAAACTGTTTTTT
- | 15 | TRBD1 | TRBJ1-1 | TRBV6-6 | CAISDPGQGVTEAFF | TGTGCCATCAGTGACCCGGGACAGGGGGTCACTGAAGCTTTCTTT
many | 14 | - | TRBJ2-7 | TRBV24-1 | CATSDLDSPYEQYF | TGTGCCACCAGTGATCTCGACAGCCCCTACGAGCAGTACTTC